Shown below are 10 T cell receptor beta chains from a single sample sequenced in a study of blood T cell repertoires in COVID-19. Profiling relied on immunoSEQ multiplex PCR, and the TCRdb table lists in-frame clones only, not all of them. The repertoire consists of fewer than 55,000 clones, with roughly 88% occurring once and the leading ten covering approximately 3%. The material sequenced was peripheral blood. These receptors all stem from a man aged 50-59 years with active COVID-19.

V is TRBV5-4 and J is TRBJ2-3; 10 nucleotides match TRBD1. This CDR3 has 14 amino acids. Germline loops: CDR1 SGHNT, CDR2 YYREEE (reference sequence). The V segment lost 4 bases and the J segment 5 bases; nucleotides outside the gene matches: 4. The CDR3 is CASSLWTGGDTQYF. The CDR3 DNA is TGTGCCAGCAGCCTATGGACAGGGGGAGATACGCAGTATTTT.

This sequence joins TRBV30 and TRBJ1-6; 9 bases agree with TRBD1. CDR1 and CDR2 from the germline V gene are GTSNPN and SVGIG (reference sequence). The CDR3 runs 14 residues. J gave up 8 bases and V 5 bases, and 7 bases lay outside the gene matches. The CDR3 DNA follows: TGTGCCTGGCGAGCGGACAGGGGATATTCACCCCTCCACTTT. Protein sequence: CAWRADRGYSPLHF. Full variable domain (rest looked up from reference TRBV30 and TRBJ1-6): SQTIHQWPATLVQPVGSPLSLECTVEGTSNPNLYWYRQAAGRGLQLLFYSVGIGQISSEVPQNLSASRPQDRQFILSSKKLLLSDSGFYLCAWRADRGYSPLHFGNGTRLTVT.

As DNA, the CDR3 is TGTGCCAGTAGACTAGCGGGAGAGTTCTATGAGCAGTTCTTC. This sequence encodes CASRLAGEFYEQFF. This chain connects TRBV19 to TRBJ2-1, with 11 nucleotides matching TRBD2. With V trimmed by 6 bases and J by 8 bases, 6 bases remained unmatched. Germline V lookup: CDR1 LNHDA, CDR2 SQIVND (reference sequence). This CDR3 comprises 14 residues.

This clone was picked up a small number of times. The chain carries TRBV4-1 and TRBJ2-5; possible D gene TRBD2, 6 bases. V gave up 0 bases and J gave up 5 bases, with 19 bases separating them. CDR3 length: 17 amino acids. Germline CDR1 MGHRA, CDR2 YSYEKL. CDR3 in DNA: TGCGCCAGCAGCCAAGATAATATGGGACTCCAATGGGAGACCCAGTACTTC. The encoded protein is CASSQDNMGLQWETQYF.

This clone was seen once. The rearrangement joins TRBV18 to TRBJ1-1; a weak D match, TRBD1 (5 bases). V was cut by 6 bases and J by 1 base, with 6 bases left in between. This CDR3 has 12 amino acids. The germline V gene has CDR1 KGHSH and CDR2 LQKENI. CDR3 DNA sequence: TGTGCCAGCTCCAGGGAGAACACTGAAGCTTTCTTT. Encoded protein: CASSRENTEAFF. The variable domain in full, with the rest retrieved from reference TRBV18 and TRBJ1-1, is NAGVMQNPRHLVRRRGQEARLRCSPMKGHSHVYWYRQLPEEGLKFMVYLQKENIIDESGMPKERFSAEFPKEGPSILRIQQVVRGDSAAYFCASSRENTEAFFGQGTRLTVV.

The CDR3 loop reads CASRQDRGIGGELFF. For the CDR3, the DNA is TGTGCCAGCAGGCAAGACAGGGGGATTGGCGGGGAGCTGTTTTTT. V gene TRBV6-5 combines with J gene TRBJ2-2, with TRBD1 matching 9 bases. The CDR3 runs to 15 residues. The germline CDR1 and CDR2 sequences are MNHEY and SVGAGI. V lost 6 bases, J lost 7 bases, and 9 bases stayed unmatched.

The chain has TRBV7-8 and TRBJ2-1; 12 nucleotides match TRBD1. The CDR3 length is 13 residues. CDR1 is SGHVS and CDR2 is FQNEAQ in the germline V gene. The V gene end was trimmed by 5 bases and the J gene end by 8 bases; junction bases not matched to a gene: 1. The CDR3 sequence: CASSGTGGYEQFF. In DNA, the CDR3 is TGTGCCAGCAGCGGGACAGGGGGCTATGAGCAGTTCTTC.

The chain links TRBV27 to TRBJ1-4, with 9 bases that match TRBD1. Germline V gene data show CDR1 as MNHEY and CDR2 as SMNVEV (reference sequence). Trimming removed 5 bases from V and 5 bases from J; junction bases left unmatched: 3. The CDR3 totals 14 residues. CDR3 in DNA: TGTGCCAGCAGTCACAGGGGGCCGAATGAAAAACTGTTTTTT. Translation: CASSHRGPNEKLFF.

The chain couples TRBV27 to TRBJ1-1, with D tentatively TRBD1 (5 bases). The CDR3 runs 15 residues. V lost 2 bases, J lost 3 bases, and 13 bases lay in between. Germline loops: CDR1 MNHEY, CDR2 SMNVEV (reference sequence). The CDR3 spells CASSLGGAPDTEAFF. In DNA form, the CDR3 reads TGTGCCAGCAGTTTAGGTGGGGCCCCGGACACTGAAGCTTTCTTT.

J is TRBJ1-2 and V is TRBV19; D is unresolved. The CDR3 contains 13 residues. The V end was cut by 2 bases, the J end by 8 bases, with 12 bases between. CDR1 is LNHDA and CDR2 is SQIVND in the germline V gene (reference sequence). Here the CDR3 reads CASSISRGRGYTF. The CDR3 nucleotides read TGTGCCAGTAGTATAAGTAGAGGCCGAGGCTACACCTTC.